This entry concerns a single TCR beta chain. Its antigen is unidentified. Method: immunoSEQ multiplex PCR; TCRdb's copy keeps in-frame clones and lacks some. The data contain 850,000 to 1,100,000 clones, approximately 77% of them singletons. Healthy HIV-negative adults with no recent acute infections or vaccinations were recruited as donors. Donors comprised only Caucasian adults living in Nashville, Tennessee. This entry comes from a study of shared clonotypes between healthy human individuals. In the study overall: For every donor, three CD4 naive, three CD4 memory, two CD8 naive and one CD8 memory plates were used. Study findings and constraints: It was expected that sequencing depth would affect clonotype sharing among donors.

With 7 bases removed from V and 5 bases from J, the gap between germline ends came to 12 bases. The V gene's germline CDR1 is SGDLS and CDR2 YYNGEE. The length of the CDR3 is 12 residues. The clonotype originates from a man between 18 and 29 years old in good health. Some clones in this sample may be carry-over from other donors' samples. Sequencing used memory CD4+ T cells from PBMCs. Subset denoted: CD45RA-negative fraction. The J gene is TRBJ1-1, the V gene TRBV9; D gene unclear. CDR3 loop: CASRGRGTEAFF. The CDR3 coding sequence is TGTGCCAGCCGCGGGCGCGGGACTGAAGCTTTCTTT.